Listed below are T cell receptor beta chains from one sample, sequenced in a study of T cell responses to AZD1222 COVID-19 vaccine. Assay used: immunoSEQ multiplex PCR; TCRdb lists only in-frame clones, some missing. Of about 160,000 clones in the sample, 88% were seen once. The sequencing used peripheral blood, collected 28 days after the second AZD1222 dose. These receptors came from an adult who received the AZD1222 COVID-19 vaccine. The conserved cysteine and the conserved F or W are not part of the CDR3 here. Clone size appears in some rows only: once, few, many, or a class for an expanded clone.

.,TRBV4-3,TRBJ1-2,ASSPPGNAFYGYT
.,TRBV30,TRBJ1-5,AWNRKGGGQPQH
.,TRBV7-2,TRBJ2-3,ASSSSGGQDTQY
.,TRBV2,TRBJ1-1,ASTQQQVNTEAF
.,TRBV3-1/TRBV3-2,TRBJ2-1,ASSELPSSYNEQF
.,TRBV6-5,TRBJ1-1,ASRTTPRAEAF
.,TRBV6-5,TRBJ2-1,ASSHETSGNEQF
.,TRBV10-3,TRBJ1-2,AIRTGGEYGYT
.,TRBV12-3/TRBV12-4,TRBJ2-7,ASSLTRTGMN
.,TRBV19,TRBJ1-5,ASSTTSGYGNQPQH
.,TRBV4-1,TRBJ1-1,ASSPLPGGGDRRNTEAF
.,TRBV7-6,TRBJ1-1,ASSFDGRNTEAF
.,TRBV7-9,TRBJ1-2,ASSRGQGPYGYT
.,TRBV2,TRBJ1-1,ASTPGNEAF
.,TRBV5-6,TRBJ1-1,ASSSLDSRVDNTEAF
once,TRBV27,TRBJ2-7,ASSSRGEGFSGEQY
.,TRBV6-6,TRBJ2-3,ASGDWSPDTQY
.,TRBV19,TRBJ2-1,ASSRDSVEQF
.,TRBV14,TRBJ1-1,ASSLSMNTEAF
.,TRBV5-8,TRBJ1-2,ASSDYLKLGGYT
.,TRBV6-5,TRBJ2-1,ASSSTVREQF
.,TRBV5-1,TRBJ2-7,ASSLESEQY
.,TRBV6-5,TRBJ1-5,ASSYSYLGGQPQH
.,TRBV15,TRBJ1-1,ATSRDSAGGTEAF
once,TRBV5-6,TRBJ2-5,ASSLPQETQY
.,TRBV5-4,TRBJ1-1,ASSPQGVEAF
.,TRBV9,TRBJ1-1,ASTRTGVTNTEAF
once,TRBV12-3/TRBV12-4,TRBJ2-1,ASSLVVGEQF
.,TRBV18,TRBJ1-6,ASSPRGGADSPLH
few,TRBV6-1,TRBJ2-5,ASSEQWGSGETQY
once,TRBV3-1/TRBV3-2,TRBJ2-1,ASSSPRSGLYNEQF
.,TRBV2,TRBJ1-2,ASSVRGVGNYGYT
once,TRBV27,TRBJ2-2,ASRRELF
.,TRBV30,TRBJ1-1,ASRGTSSNRAF
.,TRBV19,TRBJ2-1,ASSPTTVYEQF
.,TRBV7-8,TRBJ1-2,ASSLAGHGLGYT
.,TRBV5-1,TRBJ1-5,ASSLDGSNQPQH
.,TRBV30,TRBJ1-2,AWSLDGYT
.,TRBV10-2,TRBJ1-1,ASSELQIGEAF
once,TRBV6-1,TRBJ2-7,ASSEATGGRNSYEQY
.,TRBV2,TRBJ2-4,ASTNDLAKNIQY
.,TRBV6-5,TRBJ2-7,ASSSPVEGRSYEQY
.,TRBV19,TRBJ1-1,ASQDRLGTEAF
.,TRBV10-3,TRBJ2-1,AIISSTGFEQF
.,TRBV23-1,TRBJ2-7,ASIRPGTTSLYEQY
.,TRBV12-5,TRBJ1-3,ASGFTGGGSGNTIY
.,TRBV24-1,TRBJ1-5,ATSESGWGQPQH
.,TRBV14,TRBJ2-5,ASSPTRIETQY